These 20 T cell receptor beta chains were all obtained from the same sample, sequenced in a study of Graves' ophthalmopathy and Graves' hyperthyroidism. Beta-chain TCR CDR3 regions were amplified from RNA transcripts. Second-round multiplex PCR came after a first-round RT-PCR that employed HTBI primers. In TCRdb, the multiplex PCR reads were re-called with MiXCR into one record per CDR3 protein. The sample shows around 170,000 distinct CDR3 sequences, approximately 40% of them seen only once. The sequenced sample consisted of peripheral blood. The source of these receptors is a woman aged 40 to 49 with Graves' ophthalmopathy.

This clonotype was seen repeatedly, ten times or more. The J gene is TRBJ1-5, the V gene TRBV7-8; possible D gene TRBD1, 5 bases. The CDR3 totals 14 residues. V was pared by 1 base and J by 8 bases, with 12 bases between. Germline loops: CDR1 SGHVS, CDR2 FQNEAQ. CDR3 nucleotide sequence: TGTGCCAGCAGCTTAGAGTCGGGGGGGGAGCCCCAGCATTTT. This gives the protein CASSLESGGEPQHF.

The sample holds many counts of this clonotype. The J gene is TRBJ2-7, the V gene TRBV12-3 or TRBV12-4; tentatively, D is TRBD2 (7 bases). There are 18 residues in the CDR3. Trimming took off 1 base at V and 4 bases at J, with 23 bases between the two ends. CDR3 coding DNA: TGTGCCAGCAGTTTAGGGTCGGGGGGCGGGACCTTCTCTTACGAGCAGTACTTC. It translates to CASSLGSGGGTFSYEQYF.

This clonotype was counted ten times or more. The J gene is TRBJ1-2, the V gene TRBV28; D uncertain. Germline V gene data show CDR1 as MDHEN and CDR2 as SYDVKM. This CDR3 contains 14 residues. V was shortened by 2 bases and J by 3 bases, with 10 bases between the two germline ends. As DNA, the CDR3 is TGTGCCAGCAGTTTAAGTGAGGACCACTATGGCTACACCTTC. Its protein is CASSLSEDHYGYTF.

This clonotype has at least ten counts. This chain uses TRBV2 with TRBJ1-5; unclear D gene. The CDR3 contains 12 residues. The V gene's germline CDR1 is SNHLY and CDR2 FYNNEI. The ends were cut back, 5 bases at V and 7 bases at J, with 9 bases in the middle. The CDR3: CASSLRGQPQHF. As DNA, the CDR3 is TGTGCCAGCAGTTTGCGAGGGCAGCCCCAGCATTTT.

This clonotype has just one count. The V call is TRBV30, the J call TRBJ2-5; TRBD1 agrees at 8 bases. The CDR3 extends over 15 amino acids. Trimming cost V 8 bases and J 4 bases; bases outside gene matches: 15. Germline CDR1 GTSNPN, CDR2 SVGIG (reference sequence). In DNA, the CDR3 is TGTGCCCGGACAGGGCCCCCCGGTGGGAGAGAGACCCAGTACTTC. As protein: CARTGPPGGRETQYF.

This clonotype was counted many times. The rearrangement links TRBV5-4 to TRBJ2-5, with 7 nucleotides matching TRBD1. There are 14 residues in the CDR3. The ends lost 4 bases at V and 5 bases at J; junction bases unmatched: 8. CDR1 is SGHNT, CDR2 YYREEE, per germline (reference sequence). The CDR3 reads CASSPTGFEETQYF. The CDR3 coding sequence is TGTGCCAGCAGCCCGACAGGGTTTGAGGAGACCCAGTACTTC.

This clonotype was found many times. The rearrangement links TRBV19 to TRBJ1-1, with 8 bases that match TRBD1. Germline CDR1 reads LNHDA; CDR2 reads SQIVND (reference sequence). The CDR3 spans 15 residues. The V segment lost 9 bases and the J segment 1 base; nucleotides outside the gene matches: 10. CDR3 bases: TGTGCCAGCCGACCGGGACAGGTAGAGAACACTGAAGCTTTCTTT. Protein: CASRPGQVENTEAFF.

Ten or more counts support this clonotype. The CDR3 DNA reads TGTGCCAGCAGTTTAGTTACTGGGACAGGGCGAGGTCTTAACTATGGCTACACCTTC. Its translation is CASSLVTGTGRGLNYGYTF. The gene calls are TRBV28 and TRBJ1-2, with 9 bases that match TRBD1. CDR3 length: 19 residues. With V trimmed by 2 bases and J by 1 base, 14 bases remained unmatched. CDR1 MDHEN and CDR2 SYDVKM come from the germline V gene.

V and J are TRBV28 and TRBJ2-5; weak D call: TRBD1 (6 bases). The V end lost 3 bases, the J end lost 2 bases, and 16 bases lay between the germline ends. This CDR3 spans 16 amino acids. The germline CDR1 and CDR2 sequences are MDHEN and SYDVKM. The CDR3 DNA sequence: TGTGCCAGCAGTTTGAGGGGATTAGGACAGCAAGAGACCCAGTACTTC. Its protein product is CASSLRGLGQQETQYF.

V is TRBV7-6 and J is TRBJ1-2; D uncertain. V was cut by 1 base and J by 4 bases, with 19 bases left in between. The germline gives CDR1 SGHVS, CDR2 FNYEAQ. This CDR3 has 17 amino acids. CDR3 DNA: TGTGCCAGCAGCTTAGGTTCTCCTGATGGACTGAGCTATGGCTACACCTTC. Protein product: CASSLGSPDGLSYGYTF.

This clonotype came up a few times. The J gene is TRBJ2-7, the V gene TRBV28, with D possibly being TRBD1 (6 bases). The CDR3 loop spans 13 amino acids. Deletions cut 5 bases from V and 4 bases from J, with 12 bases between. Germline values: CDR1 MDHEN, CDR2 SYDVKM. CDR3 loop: CASSTGTNYEQYF. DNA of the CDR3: TGTGCCAGCAGTACCGGGACAAATTACGAGCAGTACTTC.

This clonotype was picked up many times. For the CDR3, the DNA is TGTGCCAGCAGCCCCACAGCGGGTGGCTATGGCTACACCTTC. The encoded protein is CASSPTAGGYGYTF. This chain connects TRBV7-2 to TRBJ1-2; D gene unclear. Trimming took 5 bases from V and 4 from J, leaving 14 bases between them. The CDR3 sequence is 14 residues long. CDR1 is SGHTA and CDR2 is FQGNSA in the germline V gene.

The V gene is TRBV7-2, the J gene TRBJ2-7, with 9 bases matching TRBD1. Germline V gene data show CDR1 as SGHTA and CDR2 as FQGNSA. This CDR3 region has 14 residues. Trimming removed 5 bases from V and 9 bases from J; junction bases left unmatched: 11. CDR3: CASSLNRGLKGQYF. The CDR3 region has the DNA TGTGCCAGCAGCCTAAACAGGGGGCTAAAGGGGCAGTACTTC. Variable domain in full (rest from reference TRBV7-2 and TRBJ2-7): GAGVSQSPSNKVTEKGKDVELRCDPISGHTALYWYRQSLGQGLEFLIYFQGNSAPDKSGLPSDRFSAERTGGSVSTLTIQRTQQEDSAVYLCASSLNRGLKGQYFGPGTRLTVT.

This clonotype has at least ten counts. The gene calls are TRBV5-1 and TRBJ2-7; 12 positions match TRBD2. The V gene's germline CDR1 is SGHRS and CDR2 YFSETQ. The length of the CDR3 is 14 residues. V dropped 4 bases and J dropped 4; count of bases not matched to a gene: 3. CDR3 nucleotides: TGCGCCAGCAGCATCGGGACTAGCGGGTACGAGCAGTACTTC. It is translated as CASSIGTSGYEQYF.

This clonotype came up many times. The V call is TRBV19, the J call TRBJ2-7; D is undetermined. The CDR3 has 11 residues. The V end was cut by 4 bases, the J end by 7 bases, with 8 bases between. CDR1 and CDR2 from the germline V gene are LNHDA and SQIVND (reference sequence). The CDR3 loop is CASSTGDEQYF. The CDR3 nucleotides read TGTGCCAGTAGTACTGGGGATGAGCAGTACTTC.

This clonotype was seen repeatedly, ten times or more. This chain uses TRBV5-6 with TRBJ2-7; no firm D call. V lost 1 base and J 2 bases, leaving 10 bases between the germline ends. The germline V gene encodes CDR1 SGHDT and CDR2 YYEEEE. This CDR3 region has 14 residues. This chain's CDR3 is CASSLWVNAYEQYF. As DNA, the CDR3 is TGTGCCAGCAGCTTGTGGGTCAATGCCTACGAGCAGTACTTC. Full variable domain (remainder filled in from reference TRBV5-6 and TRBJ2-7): DAGVTQSPTHLIKTRGQQVTLRCSPKSGHDTVSWYQQALGQGPQFIFQYYEEEERQRGNFPDRFSGHQFPNYSSELNVNALLLGDSALYLCASSLWVNAYEQYFGPGTRLTVT.

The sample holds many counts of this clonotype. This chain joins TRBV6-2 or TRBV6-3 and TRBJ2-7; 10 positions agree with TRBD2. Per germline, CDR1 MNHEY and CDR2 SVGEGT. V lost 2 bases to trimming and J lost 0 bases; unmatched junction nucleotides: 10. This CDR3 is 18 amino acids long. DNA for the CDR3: TGTGCCAGCAGTTACCAGCGGGAGGGCCTTCCACCCTCCTACGAGCAGTACTTC. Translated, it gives CASSYQREGLPPSYEQYF.

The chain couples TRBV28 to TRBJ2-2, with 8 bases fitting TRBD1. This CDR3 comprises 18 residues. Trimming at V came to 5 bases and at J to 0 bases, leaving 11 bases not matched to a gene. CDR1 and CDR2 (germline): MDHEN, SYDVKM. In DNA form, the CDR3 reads TGTGCCAGCAGTGTGTGGGGGACAGGTTTACCGAACACCGGGGAGCTGTTTTTT. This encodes CASSVWGTGLPNTGELFF.

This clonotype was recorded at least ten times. CDR3 amino acids: CAISDGVWNEQYF. The CDR3 DNA follows: TGTGCCATCAGTGATGGGGTCTGGAACGAGCAGTACTTC. The V call is TRBV10-3, the J call TRBJ2-7; D unresolved. CDR3 length: 13 amino acids. Germline CDR1 reads ENHRY; CDR2 reads SYGVKD. The ends were cut back, 3 bases at V and 5 bases at J, with 11 bases in the middle.

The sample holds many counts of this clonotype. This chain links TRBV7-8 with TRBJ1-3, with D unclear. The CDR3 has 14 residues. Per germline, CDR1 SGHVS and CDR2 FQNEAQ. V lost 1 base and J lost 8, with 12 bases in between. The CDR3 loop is CASSLGILDHTIYF. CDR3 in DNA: TGTGCCAGCAGCTTAGGCATCCTCGACCACACCATATATTTT.